This paragraph reports one TCR beta chain. This CDR3 region has 16 residues. The ends were cut back, 2 bases at V and 7 bases at J, with 17 bases in the middle. Germline CDR1 is PRHDT and CDR2 is FYEKMQ (reference sequence). The sequenced template was cDNA made from the entire isolated RNA. Sequencing used immunoSEQ multiplex PCR; TCRdb keeps in-frame clones, though not all of them. The sample lists roughly 370,000 clones, around 14% occurring once. These data are taken from a study of beta chain features in type 1 diabetes. This clonotype was sampled from a man aged 25-45 years in good health. Sequences were obtained from naive CD4+ T cells from blood. The rearrangement links TRBV13 to TRBJ2-2; D not certain. CDR3 protein: CASSLTPEGSRGELFF. The DNA of the CDR3 is TGTGCCAGCAGCTTAACCCCAGAAGGGTCCCGCGGGGAGCTGTTTTTT.